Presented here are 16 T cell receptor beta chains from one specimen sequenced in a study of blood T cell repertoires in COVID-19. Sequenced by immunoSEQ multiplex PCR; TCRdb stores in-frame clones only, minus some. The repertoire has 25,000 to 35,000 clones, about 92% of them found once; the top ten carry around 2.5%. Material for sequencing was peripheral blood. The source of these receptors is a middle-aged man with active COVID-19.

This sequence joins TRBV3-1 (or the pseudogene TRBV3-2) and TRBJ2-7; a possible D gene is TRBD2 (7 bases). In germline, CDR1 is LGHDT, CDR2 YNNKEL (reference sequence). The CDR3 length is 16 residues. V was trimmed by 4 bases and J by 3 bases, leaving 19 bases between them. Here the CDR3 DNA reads TGTGCCAGCAGCCTCCTGGGGGGGGCTAGCCGCTACGAGCAGTACTTC. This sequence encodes CASSLLGGASRYEQYF.

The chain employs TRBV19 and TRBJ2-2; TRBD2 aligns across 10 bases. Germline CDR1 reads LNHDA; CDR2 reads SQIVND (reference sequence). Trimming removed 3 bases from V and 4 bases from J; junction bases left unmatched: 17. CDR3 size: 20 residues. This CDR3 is CASSIVGAPSGRGSTGELFF. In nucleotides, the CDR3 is TGTGCCAGTAGTATCGTGGGGGCGCCTAGCGGGAGAGGGAGCACCGGGGAGCTGTTTTTT.

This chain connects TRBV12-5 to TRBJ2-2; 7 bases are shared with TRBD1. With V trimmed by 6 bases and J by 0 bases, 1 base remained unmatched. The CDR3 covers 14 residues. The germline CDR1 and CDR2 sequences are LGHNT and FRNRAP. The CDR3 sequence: CASGGTANTGELFF. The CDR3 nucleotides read TGTGCTAGTGGGGGGACAGCGAACACCGGGGAGCTGTTTTTT. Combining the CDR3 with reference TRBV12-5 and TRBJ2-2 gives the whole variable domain DARVTQTPRHKVTEMGQEVTMRCQPILGHNTVFWYRQTMMQGLELLAYFRNRAPLDDSGMPKDRFSAEMPDATLATLKIQPSEPRDSAVYFCASGGTANTGELFFGEGSRLTVL.

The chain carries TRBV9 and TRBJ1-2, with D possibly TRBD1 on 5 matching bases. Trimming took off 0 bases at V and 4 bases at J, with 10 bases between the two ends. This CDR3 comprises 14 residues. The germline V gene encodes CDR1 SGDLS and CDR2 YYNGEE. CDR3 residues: CASSVAGNLYGYTF. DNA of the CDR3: TGTGCCAGCAGCGTAGCAGGGAACCTCTATGGCTACACCTTC.

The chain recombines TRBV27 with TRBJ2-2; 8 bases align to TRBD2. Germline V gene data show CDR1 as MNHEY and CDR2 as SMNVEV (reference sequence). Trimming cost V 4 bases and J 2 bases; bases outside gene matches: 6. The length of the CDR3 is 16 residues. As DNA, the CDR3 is TGTGCCAGCAGTTCCGGGACTAGGGGAAACACCGGGGAGCTGTTTTTT. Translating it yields CASSSGTRGNTGELFF.

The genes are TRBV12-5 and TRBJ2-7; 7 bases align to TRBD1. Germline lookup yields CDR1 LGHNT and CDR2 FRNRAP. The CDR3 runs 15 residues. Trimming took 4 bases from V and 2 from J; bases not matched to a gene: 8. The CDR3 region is CASGSRTGRTYEQYF. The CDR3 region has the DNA TGTGCTAGTGGTTCCCGGACAGGCCGAACCTACGAGCAGTACTTC.

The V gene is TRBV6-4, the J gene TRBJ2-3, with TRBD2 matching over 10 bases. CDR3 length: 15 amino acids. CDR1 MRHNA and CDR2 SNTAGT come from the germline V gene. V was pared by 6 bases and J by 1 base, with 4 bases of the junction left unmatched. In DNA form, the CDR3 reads TGTGCCAGCAGCCCGCTAGCGGGGGGCACAGATACGCAGTATTTT. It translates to CASSPLAGGTDTQYF.

As DNA, the CDR3 is TGTGCCACCAGCAGAGAAAGCGGGGGGTCGACCCTAGCCAAAAACATTCAGTACTTC. This codes for CATSRESGGSTLAKNIQYF. The chain carries TRBV15 and TRBJ2-4; 9 nucleotides align to TRBD2. Germline V CDR1 and CDR2: LNHNV, YYDKDF (reference sequence). V lost 0 bases to trimming and J lost 0 bases; unmatched junction nucleotides: 9. The CDR3 covers 19 residues.

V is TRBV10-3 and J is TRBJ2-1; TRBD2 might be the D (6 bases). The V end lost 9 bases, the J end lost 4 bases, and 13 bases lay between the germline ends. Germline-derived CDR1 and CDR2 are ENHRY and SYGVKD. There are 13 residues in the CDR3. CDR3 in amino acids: CAIAGPNYNEQFF. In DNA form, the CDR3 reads TGTGCCATTGCGGGGCCAAATTACAATGAGCAGTTCTTC.

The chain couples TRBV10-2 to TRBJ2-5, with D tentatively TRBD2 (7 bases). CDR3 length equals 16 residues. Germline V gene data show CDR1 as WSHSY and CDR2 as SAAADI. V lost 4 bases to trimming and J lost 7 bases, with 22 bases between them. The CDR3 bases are TGCGCCAGCAGTGCCCTTTCGGGACGGGGAGGGGGGACCCAGTACTTC. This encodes CASSALSGRGGGTQYF.

CDR3 sequence (DNA): TGTGCCAGCAGCTTTCAAGCAACAGGGTTATTGGGAACTAATGAAAAACTGTTTTTT. It yields the protein CASSFQATGLLGTNEKLFF. The gene calls are TRBV5-8 and TRBJ1-4; D perhaps matches TRBD1 (6 bases). Germline V CDR1 and CDR2: SGHTS, YDEGEE. Trimming shortened V by 2 bases and J by 1 base, and 21 bases separated the two germline ends. This CDR3 has 19 residues.

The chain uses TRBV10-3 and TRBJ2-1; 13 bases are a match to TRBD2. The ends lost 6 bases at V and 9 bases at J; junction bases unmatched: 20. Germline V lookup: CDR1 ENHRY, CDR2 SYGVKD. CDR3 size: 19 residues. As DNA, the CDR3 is TGTGCCATCAGCGCCCCCCCGGGGATACTAGCGGGGGGGCCTGGTGAGCAGTTCTTC. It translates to CAISAPPGILAGGPGEQFF.

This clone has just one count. The CDR3 reads CASTRTGREFYEQYF. The CDR3 DNA sequence: TGTGCCAGCACCCGGACAGGGAGGGAGTTCTACGAGCAGTACTTC. This chain joins TRBV28 and TRBJ2-7, with a possible D match to TRBD1 (8 bases). In germline, CDR1 is MDHEN, CDR2 SYDVKM. This CDR3 is 15 amino acids long. Trimming stripped 7 bases from V and 3 bases from J, with 19 bases between.

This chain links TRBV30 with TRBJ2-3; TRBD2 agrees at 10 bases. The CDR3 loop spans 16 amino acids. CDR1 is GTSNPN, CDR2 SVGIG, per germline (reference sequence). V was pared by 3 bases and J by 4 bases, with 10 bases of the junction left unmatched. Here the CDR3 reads CAWSVGERGGADTQYF. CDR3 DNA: TGTGCCTGGAGCGTCGGTGAGCGGGGGGGCGCAGATACGCAGTATTTT.

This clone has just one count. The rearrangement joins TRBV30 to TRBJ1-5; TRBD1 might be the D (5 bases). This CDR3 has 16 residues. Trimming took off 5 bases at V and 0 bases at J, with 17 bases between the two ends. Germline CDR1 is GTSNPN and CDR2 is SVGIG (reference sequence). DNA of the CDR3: TGTGCCTGGGTGTGGAGGGGATTTTATAGCAATCAGCCCCAGCATTTT. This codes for CAWVWRGFYSNQPQHF.

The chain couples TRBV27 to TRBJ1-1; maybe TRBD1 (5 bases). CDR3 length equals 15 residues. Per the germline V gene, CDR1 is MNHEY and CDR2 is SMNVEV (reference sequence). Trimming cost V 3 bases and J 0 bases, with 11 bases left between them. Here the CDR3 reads CASSFLGTLNTEAFF. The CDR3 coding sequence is TGTGCCAGCAGTTTTCTCGGGACTTTGAACACTGAAGCTTTCTTT.